This TCR beta chain was recovered during a study of Graves' ophthalmopathy and Graves' hyperthyroidism. About the study: Untreated patients at initial diagnosis provided peripheral blood.

Many counts were recorded for this clonotype. The antigen remains unidentified. Trimming took 4 bases from V and 6 from J, leaving 13 bases between them. The germline CDR1 and CDR2 sequences are LGHNA and YNFKEQ. This CDR3 spans 15 amino acids. General study results and limits: It was with around 71% sensitivity and almost 75% specificity that the model predicted ophthalmopathy progression.

Disease in donors with ophthalmopathy had moderate-to-severe activity, CAS ≥3, NOSPECS ≥4 and under 3 months' duration. The starting material, approximately 10 ml of fresh peripheral blood, provided the PBMCs. RNA served as the template for amplifying TCR beta CDR3 regions. The authors performed first-round RT-PCR with HTBI primers and then a second-round multiplex PCR. TCRdb reprocessed the multiplex PCR reads via MiXCR and lists one record per CDR3 protein. The table lists approximately 460,000 distinct CDR3 sequences, roughly 14% of them singletons, with more than 8.5% in the top ten. What was sequenced was blood. The source is a young woman with Graves' ophthalmopathy. The rearrangement joins TRBV4-2 to TRBJ1-6, with TRBD1 as a possible D gene (6 bases). DNA for the CDR3: TGTGCCAGCAGCCCTCAGGACAGTATTAATTCACCCCTCCACTTT. The encoded protein is CASSPQDSINSPLHF.